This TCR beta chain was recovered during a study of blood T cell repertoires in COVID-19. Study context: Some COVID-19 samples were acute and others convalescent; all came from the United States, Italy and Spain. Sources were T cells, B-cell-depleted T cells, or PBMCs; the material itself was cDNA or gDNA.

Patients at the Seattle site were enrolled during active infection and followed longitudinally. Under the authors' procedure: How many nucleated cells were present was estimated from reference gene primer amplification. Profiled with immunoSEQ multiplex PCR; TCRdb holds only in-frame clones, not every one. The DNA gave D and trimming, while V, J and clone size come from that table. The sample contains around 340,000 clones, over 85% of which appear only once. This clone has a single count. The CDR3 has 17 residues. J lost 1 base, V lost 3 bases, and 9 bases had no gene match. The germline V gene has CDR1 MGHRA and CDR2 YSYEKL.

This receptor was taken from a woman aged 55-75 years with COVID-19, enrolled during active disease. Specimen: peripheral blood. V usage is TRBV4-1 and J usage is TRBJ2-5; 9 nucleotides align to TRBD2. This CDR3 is CASSHEAGGGTQETQYF. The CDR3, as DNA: TGCGCCAGCAGCCATGAAGCGGGGGGTGGGACCCAAGAGACCCAGTACTTC.